This T cell receptor (beta chain) was captured in a study of blood T cell repertoires in COVID-19. Study summary: The United States, Italy and Spain supplied acute and convalescent COVID-19 samples.

This CDR3 is built from 15 residues. CDR1 MNHEY and CDR2 SVGAGI come from the germline V gene. V lost 0 bases and J lost 8; bases outside the gene matches: 8. Data came from immunoSEQ multiplex PCR; TCRdb stores just in-frame clones and leaves some out. The sample holds 240,000 or so clones, around 89% seen once. V is TRBV6-5 and J is TRBJ1-2, with 8 positions matching TRBD1. Sequenced input: PBMCs or T cells enriched from blood (not recorded which). The origin of this receptor is a man aged 40-50 years who had recovered from COVID-19. Here the CDR3 DNA reads TGTGCCAGCAGTTACTCAACAGGACAGGGTCTGGGCTACACCTTC. As protein: CASSYSTGQGLGYTF.